The 2 T cell receptor beta chains in this list originate from one sample, sequenced in a study of T cell repertoires in cytomegalovirus infection. TCRdb re-derived calls from the reads in MiXCR, one entry per CDR3 protein. The data show approximately 590,000 distinct CDR3 sequences, around 40% seen once. The antigens these receptors bind are not known. The sequencing used cultured PBMCs, collected from culture after CMV antigen stimulation. These receptors originate from a human donor in good health (CMV status not recorded). Some clones in this sample may be carry-over from other donors' samples.

The V gene is TRBV5-4, the J gene TRBJ2-7; D gene unclear. Trimming left V 3 bases short and J 2 bases short, with 18 bases between. CDR3 length: 16 amino acids. CDR1 SGHNT and CDR2 YYREEE come from the germline V gene (reference sequence). The CDR3 region is CASSSRSGRPPYEQYF. Written as DNA, the CDR3 is TGTGCCAGCAGCTCCAGGTCCGGACGGCCCCCCTACGAGCAGTACTTC.

This sequence joins TRBV27 and TRBJ1-1; weak D call: TRBD1 (5 bases). V lost 7 bases and J 5 bases, leaving 11 bases between the germline ends. This CDR3 region has 12 residues. Germline V gene sequence: CDR1 MNHEY, CDR2 SMNVEV (reference sequence). CDR3 protein: CASIRGGTEAFF. The CDR3 nucleotides read TGTGCCAGCATCCGCGGGGGTACTGAAGCTTTCTTT.